The present entry profiles one TCR beta chain with its context. Its antigen is currently not known. No base quality values were provided; no much bigger clone lies one nucleotide off. The data are from a study of blood T cell repertoires in COVID-19 (TCRdb year 2020). About the study as a whole: Samples from collaborators originated in the United States, Italy and Spain and spanned both the acute and convalescent phases of COVID-19. The prospective study material was composed of cDNA or gDNA derived from T cells, B-cell-depleted T cells, or PBMCs. Deeply sampled blood TCRbeta repertoires from subjects exposed to, actively infected with, or recovered from COVID-19 were included in the dataset. The repertoires were released in a freely available public database intended as a resource for research on the immune response to SARS-CoV-2. Samples came from the ongoing ImmuneRACE study (first 160 participants) plus 1,254 subjects from 6 global collaborators. Sample metadata almost always included a de-identified subject ID, COVID-19 status, age in years and sex. Where HLA class I and class II types were available, the types were taken from metadata supplied by the sample provider, not from assay-based typing.

At one collaborating source in Seattle, patients were enrolled during active infection and were followed longitudinally through the course of disease. The collaborating institutions used their own protocols to collect whole blood in K2EDTA tubes. Collaborator samples were shipped for TCRbeta analysis as frozen whole blood, isolated PBMCs, or DNA extracted from either sample type. Findings and caveats that apply to the study as a whole: The quantity of clinical and demographic metadata differed by source and by participant and was supplied without curation.

TCRbeta CDR3 regions were amplified from genomic DNA using the immunoSEQ Assay, a bias-controlled multiplex PCR. The published analysis was carried out like this. Within the assay, amplification of reference gene primers was used to estimate how many nucleated cells each sample contained. Sequence reads were collapsed and filtered to measure the absolute abundance of every unique TCRbeta CDR3 rearrangement. Productive Simpson clonality was computed per sample as the square root of Simpson's diversity index over productive rearrangements. TCRdb took this table from immuneACCESS and kept in-frame rearrangements with V and J called. Such tables lack part of the clones; where checked against another copy, unresolved V genes explain under half of the gap, and the rest is unexplained. That table is the source of V, J and clone size, and D and trimming were worked out from the DNA. The sample table contains 120,000 to 150,000 clones; only one count was recorded for 75% to 90% of them. The ten largest clones take up roughly 13% of the sample.

The CDR3 starts with the cysteine, ends with the phenylalanine, and has 16 residues. Here the CDR3 DNA is all that survives: 48 bases in frame from base 1. The germline V gene (reference sequence) gives CDR1 as SEHNR and CDR2 as FQNEAQ. The germline V end is reduced by 2 bases and the J end by 0 bases; junction bases left unmatched: 6. Sequencing was carried out using peripheral blood. This clonotype was obtained from a man younger than 35 with COVID-19, enrolled during active disease. The chain couples TRBV7-9 to TRBJ2-7; the central 8 bases match TRBD2. CDR3 sequence: CASSLRGSGTSYEQYF. The DNA reads TGTGCCAGCAGCTTACGGGGTAGCGGGACCTCCTACGAGCAGTACTTC. With all but the CDR3 taken from the reference TRBV7-9 and TRBJ2-7 genes, the full variable domain is: DTGVSQNPRHKITKRGQNVTFRCDPISEHNRLYWYRQTLGQGPEFLTYFQNEAQLEKSRLLSDRFSAERPKGSFSTLEIQRTEQGDSAMYLCASSLRGSGTSYEQYFGPGTRLTVT.